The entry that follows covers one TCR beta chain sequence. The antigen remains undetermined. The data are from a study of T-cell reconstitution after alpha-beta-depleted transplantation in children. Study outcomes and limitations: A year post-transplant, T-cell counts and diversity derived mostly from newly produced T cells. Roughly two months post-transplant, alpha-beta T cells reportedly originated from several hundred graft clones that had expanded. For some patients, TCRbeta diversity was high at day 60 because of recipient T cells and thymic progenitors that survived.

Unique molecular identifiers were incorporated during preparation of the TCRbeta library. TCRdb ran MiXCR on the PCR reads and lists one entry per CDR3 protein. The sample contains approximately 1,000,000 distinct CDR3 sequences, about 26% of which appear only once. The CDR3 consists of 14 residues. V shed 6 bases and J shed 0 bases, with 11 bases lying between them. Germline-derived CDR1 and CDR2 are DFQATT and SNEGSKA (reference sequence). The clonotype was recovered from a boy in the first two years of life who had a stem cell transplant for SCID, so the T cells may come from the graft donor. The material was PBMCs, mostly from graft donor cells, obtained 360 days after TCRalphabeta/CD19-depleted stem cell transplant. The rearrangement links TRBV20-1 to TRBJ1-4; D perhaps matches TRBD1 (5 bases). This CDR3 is CSARRGATNEKLFF. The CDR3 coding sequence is TGCAGTGCCCGGCGGGGCGCAACTAATGAAAAACTGTTTTTT.